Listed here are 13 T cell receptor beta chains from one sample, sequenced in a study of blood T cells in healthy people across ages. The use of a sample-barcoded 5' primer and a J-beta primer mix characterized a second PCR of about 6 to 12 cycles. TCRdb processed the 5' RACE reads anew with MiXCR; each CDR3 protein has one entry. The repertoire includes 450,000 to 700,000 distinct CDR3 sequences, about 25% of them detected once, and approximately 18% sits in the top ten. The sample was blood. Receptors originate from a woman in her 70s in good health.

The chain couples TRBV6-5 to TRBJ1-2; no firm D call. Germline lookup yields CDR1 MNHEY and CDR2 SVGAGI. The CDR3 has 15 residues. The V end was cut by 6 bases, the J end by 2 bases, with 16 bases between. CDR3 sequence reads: CASSSLGMANYGYTF. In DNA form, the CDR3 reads TGTGCCAGCAGCTCACTCGGGATGGCAAACTATGGCTACACCTTC.

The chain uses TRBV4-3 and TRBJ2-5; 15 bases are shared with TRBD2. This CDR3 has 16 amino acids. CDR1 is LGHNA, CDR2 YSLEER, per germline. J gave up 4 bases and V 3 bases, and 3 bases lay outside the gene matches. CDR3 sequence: CASSQRGLAGGETQYF. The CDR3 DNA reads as TGCGCCAGCAGCCAGAGGGGACTAGCGGGGGGAGAGACCCAGTACTTC.

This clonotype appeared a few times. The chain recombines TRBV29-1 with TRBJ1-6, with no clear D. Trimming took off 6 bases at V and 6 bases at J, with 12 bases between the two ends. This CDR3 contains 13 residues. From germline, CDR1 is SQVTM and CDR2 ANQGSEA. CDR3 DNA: TGCAGCGTAAGACCCAATTTTAATTCACCCCTCCACTTT. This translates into CSVRPNFNSPLHF.

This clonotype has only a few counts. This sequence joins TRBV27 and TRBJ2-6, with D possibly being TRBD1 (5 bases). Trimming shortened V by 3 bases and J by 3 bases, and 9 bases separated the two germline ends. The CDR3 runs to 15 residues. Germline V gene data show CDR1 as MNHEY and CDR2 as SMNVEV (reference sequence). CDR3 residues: CASSLWGFGANVLTF. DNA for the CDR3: TGTGCCAGCAGTTTGTGGGGCTTTGGGGCCAACGTCCTGACTTTC. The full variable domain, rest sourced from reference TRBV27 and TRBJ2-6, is EAQVTQNPRYLITVTGKKLTVTCSQNMNHEYMSWYRQDPGLGLRQIYYSMNVEVTDKGDVPEGYKVSRKEKRNFPLILESPSPNQTSLYFCASSLWGFGANVLTFGAGSRLTVL.

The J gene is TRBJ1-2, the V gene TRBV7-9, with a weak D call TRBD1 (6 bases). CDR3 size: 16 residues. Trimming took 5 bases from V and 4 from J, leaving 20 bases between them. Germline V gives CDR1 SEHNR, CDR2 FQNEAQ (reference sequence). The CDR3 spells CASSRRDTPGGYGYTF. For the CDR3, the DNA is TGTGCCAGCAGCCGCCGGGACACACCAGGCGGCTATGGCTACACCTTC. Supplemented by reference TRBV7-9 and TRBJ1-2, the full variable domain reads DTGVSQNPRHKITKRGQNVTFRCDPISEHNRLYWYRQTLGQGPEFLTYFQNEAQLEKSRLLSDRFSAERPKGSFSTLEIQRTEQGDSAMYLCASSRRDTPGGYGYTFGSGTRLTVV.

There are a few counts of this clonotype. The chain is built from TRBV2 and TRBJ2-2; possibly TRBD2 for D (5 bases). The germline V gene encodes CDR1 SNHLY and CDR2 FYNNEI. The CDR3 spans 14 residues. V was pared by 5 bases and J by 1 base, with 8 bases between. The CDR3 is CASSQTKNTGELFF. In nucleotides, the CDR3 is TGTGCCAGCAGTCAGACTAAGAACACCGGGGAGCTGTTTTTT.

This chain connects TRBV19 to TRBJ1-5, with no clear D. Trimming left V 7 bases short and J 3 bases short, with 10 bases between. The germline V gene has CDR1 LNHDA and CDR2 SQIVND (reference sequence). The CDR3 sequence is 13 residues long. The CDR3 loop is CASMRHPNQPQHF. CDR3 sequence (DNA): TGTGCCAGTATGAGACATCCCAATCAGCCCCAGCATTTT.

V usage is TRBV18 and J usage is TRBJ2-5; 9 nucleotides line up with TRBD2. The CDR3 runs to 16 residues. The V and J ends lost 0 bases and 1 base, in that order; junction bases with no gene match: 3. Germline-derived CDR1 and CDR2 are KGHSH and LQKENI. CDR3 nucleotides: TGTGCCAGCTCACCACCCAGCGGGGGGTTCCAAGAGACCCAGTACTTC. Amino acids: CASSPPSGGFQETQYF.

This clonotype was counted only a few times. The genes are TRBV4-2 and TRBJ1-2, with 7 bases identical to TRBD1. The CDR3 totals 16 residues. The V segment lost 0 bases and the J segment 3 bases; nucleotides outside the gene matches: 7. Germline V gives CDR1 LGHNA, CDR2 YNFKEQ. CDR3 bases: TGTGCCAGCAGCCAAGACGGGACAGCTTCCGACTATGGCTACACCTTC. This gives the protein CASSQDGTASDYGYTF.

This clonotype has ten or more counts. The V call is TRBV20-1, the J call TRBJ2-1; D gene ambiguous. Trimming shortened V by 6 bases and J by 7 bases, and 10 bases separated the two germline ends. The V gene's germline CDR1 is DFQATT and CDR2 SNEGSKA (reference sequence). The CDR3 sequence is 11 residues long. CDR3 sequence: CSAQTRNEQFF. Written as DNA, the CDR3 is TGCAGTGCCCAGACCCGAAATGAGCAGTTCTTC.

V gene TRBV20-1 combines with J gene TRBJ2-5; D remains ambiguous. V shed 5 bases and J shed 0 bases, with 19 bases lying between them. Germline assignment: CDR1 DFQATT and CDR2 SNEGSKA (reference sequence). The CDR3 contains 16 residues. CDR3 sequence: CSALPGLGLYQETQYF. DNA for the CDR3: TGCAGTGCTTTACCCGGGCTTGGCCTGTACCAAGAGACCCAGTACTTC.

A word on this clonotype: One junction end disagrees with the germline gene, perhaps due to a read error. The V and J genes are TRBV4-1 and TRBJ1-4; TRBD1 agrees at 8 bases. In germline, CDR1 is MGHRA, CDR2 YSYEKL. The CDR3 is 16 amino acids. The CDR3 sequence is CAGSPSPGQVNEKLFF. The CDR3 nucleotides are TGCGCCGGCAGCCCTAGCCCGGGACAGGTGAACGAAAAACTGTTTTTT.

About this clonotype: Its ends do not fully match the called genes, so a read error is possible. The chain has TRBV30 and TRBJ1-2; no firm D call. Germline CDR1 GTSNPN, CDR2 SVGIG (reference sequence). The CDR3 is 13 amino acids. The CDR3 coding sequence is TGTGCCTCCTTCGACTTCACTTCGTATGGCTTCACCTTC. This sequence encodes CASFDFTSYGFTF.